The 23 T cell receptor beta chains below were found in one sample sequenced in a study of cytotoxic CD8 clonotypes in ibrutinib-treated CLL. Assay used: immunoSEQ multiplex PCR; TCRdb lists only in-frame clones, some missing. The sample has about 130,000 clones, about 75% seen once; the top ten hold 5% to 5.5%. The sequenced sample was PBMCs, obtained after 24 months of ibrutinib treatment. These receptors all stem from a human donor with chronic lymphocytic leukemia.

The CDR3 spells CASSRSLTGEGGYTF. CDR3 bases: TGTGCCAGCAGCCGCTCGCTTACAGGGGAAGGTGGCTACACCTTC. The chain is built from TRBV7-9 and TRBJ1-2; 7 nucleotides line up with TRBD1. Looked up from germline, CDR1 is SEHNR and CDR2 is FQNEAQ (reference sequence). This CDR3 region has 15 residues. V gave up 5 bases and J gave up 7 bases; unmatched junction bases: 13.

This clone was observed once. The J gene is TRBJ2-7, the V gene TRBV7-9; 12 nucleotides agree with TRBD2. The CDR3 runs 16 residues. V was clipped by 2 bases and J by 6 bases; unmatched bases: 8. In germline, CDR1 is SEHNR, CDR2 FQNEAQ (reference sequence). The DNA of the CDR3 is TGTGCCAGCAGCTTAACCCCTAGCGGGGGGGCCCCCGAGCAGTACTTC. It codes for CASSLTPSGGAPEQYF.

The chain couples TRBV18 to TRBJ1-5; 12 bases agree with TRBD1. V lost 6 bases to trimming and J lost 4 bases; unmatched junction nucleotides: 10. The CDR3 totals 17 residues. Germline-derived CDR1 and CDR2 are KGHSH and LQKENI. The CDR3 spells CASSDHPGQGANQPQHF. The CDR3, as DNA: TGTGCCAGCTCCGACCATCCGGGACAGGGGGCGAATCAGCCCCAGCATTTT. The entire variable domain, with the rest obtained from reference TRBV18 and TRBJ1-5, is as follows: NAGVMQNPRHLVRRRGQEARLRCSPMKGHSHVYWYRQLPEEGLKFMVYLQKENIIDESGMPKERFSAEFPKEGPSILRIQQVVRGDSAAYFCASSDHPGQGANQPQHFGDGTRLSIL.

Ten or more counts support this clone. This chain uses TRBV4-3 with TRBJ1-2, with unresolved D. The V end was cut by 0 bases, the J end by 8 bases, with 10 bases between. Germline V gives CDR1 LGHNA, CDR2 YSLEER. The CDR3 extends over 13 amino acids. CDR3 nucleotide sequence: TGCGCCAGCAGCCAAGAGGCGTGGGGAGGCTACACCTTC. This sequence encodes CASSQEAWGGYTF.

The rearrangement links TRBV5-6 to TRBJ2-1; D might be TRBD1 (5 bases). The CDR3 has 12 amino acids. Trimming removed 4 bases at V and 9 bases at J, with 11 bases between. Per germline, CDR1 SGHDT and CDR2 YYEEEE. The CDR3 sequence: CASSPFRGEQFF. DNA for the CDR3: TGTGCCAGCAGCCCCTTTAGGGGTGAGCAGTTCTTC. Filled out from reference TRBV5-6 and TRBJ2-1, the complete variable domain reads DAGVTQSPTHLIKTRGQQVTLRCSPKSGHDTVSWYQQALGQGPQFIFQYYEEEERQRGNFPDRFSGHQFPNYSSELNVNALLLGDSALYLCASSPFRGEQFFGPGTRLTVL.

This clone was seen just once. V gene TRBV19 combines with J gene TRBJ1-3, with TRBD1 identical over 9 bases. Germline V gene sequence: CDR1 LNHDA, CDR2 SQIVND (reference sequence). Trimming took 5 bases from V and 5 from J; bases not matched to a gene: 10. This CDR3 is built from 16 residues. The CDR3 spells CASSQQGASSRNTIYF. The DNA for the CDR3 is TGTGCCAGTAGTCAACAGGGGGCCTCGAGTCGAAACACCATATATTTT. Full variable domain (remainder filled in from reference TRBV19 and TRBJ1-3): DGGITQSPKYLFRKEGQNVTLSCEQNLNHDAMYWYRQDPGQGLRLIYYSQIVNDFQKGDIAEGYSVSREKKESFPLTVTSAQKNPTAFYLCASSQQGASSRNTIYFGEGSWLTVV.

The chain is built from TRBV27 and TRBJ2-1; TRBD1 aligns across 8 bases. V shed 5 bases, J shed 2 bases, and the junction held 2 bases outside the gene matches. Per germline, CDR1 MNHEY and CDR2 SMNVEV (reference sequence). There are 14 residues in the CDR3. In DNA form, the CDR3 reads TGTGCCAGCAGTGTGACAGGGGCCTACAATGAGCAGTTCTTC. Translated, it gives CASSVTGAYNEQFF.

The rearrangement links TRBV11-2 to TRBJ1-1; the D is unclear. Per the germline V gene, CDR1 is SGHAT and CDR2 is FQNNGV. This CDR3 spans 16 amino acids. V dropped 1 base and J dropped 0 bases, with 12 bases sitting between them. The DNA of the CDR3 is TGTGCCAGCAGCTTAGTTAGGAGGGCTCTGAACACTGAAGCTTTCTTT. Encoded protein: CASSLVRRALNTEAFF.

The count of this clone is one. This chain joins TRBV19 and TRBJ1-2; TRBD1 matches 8 bases. Looked up from germline, CDR1 is LNHDA and CDR2 is SQIVND (reference sequence). The J segment lost 8 bases and the V segment lost 5 bases, leaving 10 bases of the junction unmatched. The CDR3 totals 14 residues. The CDR3 DNA sequence: TGTGCCAGTAGTCCCCGGGACAGGAGGTCCGGCTACACCTTC. As protein: CASSPRDRRSGYTF.

The V and J genes are TRBV7-8 and TRBJ2-7, with 8 bases lining up with TRBD2. Germline loops: CDR1 SGHVS, CDR2 FQNEAQ. V trimming: 5 bases; J trimming: 0 bases; junction bases outside the gene matches: 6. The CDR3 runs 15 residues. The CDR3 nucleotides read TGTGCCAGCAGCCATCGGGGGGGCAGCTCCTACGAGCAGTACTTC. Amino acids: CASSHRGGSSYEQYF.

V is TRBV10-3 and J is TRBJ2-2, with 9 bases aligning to TRBD1. Germline V gene sequence: CDR1 ENHRY, CDR2 SYGVKD. CDR3 size: 17 residues. J gave up 4 bases and V 6 bases, and 12 bases lay outside the gene matches. The CDR3 nucleotides read TGTGCCATCAGGGGGCCCCGGACAGGGGAGCCCACCGGGGAGCTGTTTTTT. It is translated as CAIRGPRTGEPTGELFF.

The table lists this clone with a few counts. This chain connects TRBV5-4 to TRBJ1-2; maybe TRBD1 (5 bases). The CDR3 loop spans 14 amino acids. Germline V gives CDR1 SGHNT, CDR2 YYREEE (reference sequence). V shed 5 bases and J shed 8 bases, with 19 bases lying between them. The CDR3: CASRRGDPGWGYTF. CDR3 bases: TGTGCCAGCAGACGGGGGGACCCCGGGTGGGGCTACACCTTC.

This rearrangement joins TRBV7-3 to TRBJ1-1; possibly TRBD1 for D (6 bases). From germline, CDR1 is SGHTA and CDR2 FQGTGA. The ends were cut back, 8 bases at V and 1 base at J, with 14 bases in the middle. The CDR3 sequence is 14 residues long. The CDR3 reads CASGPGGPNTEAFF. CDR3 bases: TGTGCCAGCGGGCCCGGGGGCCCGAACACTGAAGCTTTCTTT.

V gene TRBV5-1 combines with J gene TRBJ2-2; D gene uncertain. CDR1 SGHRS and CDR2 YFSETQ come from the germline V gene. V was clipped by 0 bases and J by 4 bases, with 13 bases between them. There are 16 residues in the CDR3. The CDR3 DNA follows: TGCGCCAGCAGCTTGGAGGCCCACCGGGCCACCGGGGAGCTGTTTTTT. It yields the protein CASSLEAHRATGELFF.

Only one count was recorded for this clone. This sequence joins TRBV7-3 and TRBJ2-1, with 7 nucleotides matching TRBD2. The CDR3 covers 15 residues. The V and J ends lost 5 bases and 0 bases, in that order; junction bases with no gene match: 4. Per the germline V gene, CDR1 is SGHTA and CDR2 is FQGTGA. DNA for the CDR3: TGTGCCAGCAGCCCTAGCGGCATCTCCTACAATGAGCAGTTCTTC. Amino acids: CASSPSGISYNEQFF.

This clone turned up a few times. V usage is TRBV6-1 and J usage is TRBJ2-4; 10 bases align to TRBD2. Germline values: CDR1 MNHNS, CDR2 SASEGT. J lost 4 bases, V lost 10 bases, and 4 bases had no gene match. This CDR3 comprises 13 residues. CDR3 residues: CATPAGGKNIQYF. Written as DNA, the CDR3 is TGTGCCACCCCAGCGGGAGGGAAAAACATTCAGTACTTC.

This chain links TRBV25-1 with TRBJ1-5, with D maybe TRBD1 (5 bases). CDR3 length: 15 residues. The germline CDR1 and CDR2 sequences are MGHDK and SYGVNS. V lost 4 bases and J lost 2, with 12 bases in between. In DNA, the CDR3 is TGTGCCAGCAGTGCGGCAGGGAGGGGCAATCAGCCCCAGCATTTT. Its protein product is CASSAAGRGNQPQHF.

V gene TRBV4-2 combines with J gene TRBJ1-5; D is unclear. V shed 0 bases and J shed 5 bases, with 5 bases lying between them. Germline lookup yields CDR1 LGHNA and CDR2 YNFKEQ. This CDR3 region has 13 residues. CDR3 in amino acids: CASSQDRDQPQHF. The CDR3 DNA reads TGTGCCAGCAGCCAAGATAGGGATCAGCCCCAGCATTTT.

The V and J genes are TRBV7-8 and TRBJ2-7, with D possibly TRBD1 on 5 matching bases. Trimming stripped 4 bases from V and 3 bases from J, with 13 bases between. CDR1 and CDR2 from the germline V gene are SGHVS and FQNEAQ. The CDR3 loop spans 14 amino acids. The CDR3 loop is CASSWSGAIYEQYF. The CDR3 DNA reads TGTGCCAGCAGCTGGAGTGGGGCTATCTACGAGCAGTACTTC. Looking up the rest from reference TRBV7-8 and TRBJ2-7 gives the full variable domain: GAGVSQSPRYKVAKRGQDVALRCDPISGHVSLFWYQQALGQGPEFLTYFQNEAQLDKSGLPSDRFFAERPEGSVSTLKIQRTQQEDSAVYLCASSWSGAIYEQYFGPGTRLTVT.

The CDR3, as DNA: TGTGCCAGCAGCTCTAACCGGGGCCACCAAGAGACCCAGTACTTC. It translates to CASSSNRGHQETQYF. The chain joins TRBV5-4 to TRBJ2-5; tentatively, D is TRBD1 or TRBD2 (5 bases each). V dropped 3 bases and J dropped 0 bases, with 12 bases sitting between them. Per the germline V gene, CDR1 is SGHNT and CDR2 is YYREEE (reference sequence). The CDR3 covers 15 residues.

The genes are TRBV2 and TRBJ1-1; no firm D call. CDR1 and CDR2 from the germline V gene are SNHLY and FYNNEI. V was trimmed by 4 bases and J by 3 bases, leaving 6 bases between them. The length of the CDR3 is 12 residues. The CDR3 is CASSGRDTEAFF. The CDR3 DNA sequence: TGTGCCAGCAGTGGGCGGGACACTGAAGCTTTCTTT. Full variable domain (missing parts from reference TRBV2 and TRBJ1-1): EPEVTQTPSHQVTQMGQEVILRCVPISNHLYFYWYRQILGQKVEFLVSFYNNEISEKSEIFDDQFSVERPDGSNFTLKIRSTKLEDSAMYFCASSGRDTEAFFGQGTRLTVV.

The chain employs TRBV9 and TRBJ2-7, with a tentative D call TRBD1 (6 bases). Germline V CDR1 and CDR2: SGDLS, YYNGEE. Between the trimmed V and J ends, which lost 0 bases and 2 bases, there was a span of 12 bases. The CDR3 loop spans 15 amino acids. CDR3 in DNA: TGTGCCAGCAGCGTAGGGGCAGGGGCCACCTACGAGCAGTACTTC. Its protein is CASSVGAGATYEQYF.

The chain employs TRBV6-5 and TRBJ2-1, with TRBD2 as a possible D gene (5 bases). Germline lookup yields CDR1 MNHEY and CDR2 SVGAGI. V was shortened by 6 bases and J by 6 bases, with 18 bases between the two germline ends. There are 15 residues in the CDR3. CDR3 DNA: TGTGCCAGCAGCTCCGGGATCCCGGGGTCCAATGAGCAGTTCTTC. It specifies CASSSGIPGSNEQFF.